These T cell receptor beta chains were read from a single sample in a study of graft-versus-host responses after intestinal transplantation. Their specific antigens are unknown. Sequencing was performed with immunoSEQ multiplex PCR; in TCRdb, only in-frame clones are kept and a portion is missing. The data contain roughly 110,000 clones, approximately 86% of them singletons. The sample here was unstimulated CD4+ T cells sorted from spleen or lymph node cells, taken before transplant. The receptors originated from a human donor who was the organ donor for an intestinal transplant. The CDR3 runs from the conserved cysteine through the conserved F or W. Fields, in order: CDR3 length, V gene, J gene, D gene, clone size, CDR3 DNA, CDR3 protein. A D gene is named only where the DNA matches it firmly. Clone size is shown for a subset of rows, as once, few, many or a class of expanded clone.

>13|TRBV2|TRBJ1-2|NA|NA
TGTGCCAGCAGGGCCGACCGGCACTATGGCTACACCTTC
CASRADRHYGYTF
>16|TRBV11-2|TRBJ2-1|TRBD2|few
TGTGCCAGCAGCTTGGCTAGCGGGAGGGCCTACAATGAGCAGTTCTTC
CASSLASGRAYNEQFF
>16|TRBV6-1|TRBJ2-7|TRBD1|NA
TGTGCCAGCAGTGAAGTCTTATCCGGGACAGGCCTATCACAGTACTTC
CASSEVLSGTGLSQYF
>14|TRBV5-1|TRBJ2-6|NA|NA
TGCGCCAGCAGCTACAACTCTGGGGCCAACGTCCTGACTTTC
CASSYNSGANVLTF
>15|TRBV6-5|TRBJ1-3|NA|NA
TGTGCCAGCAGCAGCAGCAGGTACTCTGGAAACACCATATATTTT
CASSSSRYSGNTIYF
>15|TRBV6-5|TRBJ2-7|TRBD2|NA
TGTGCCAGCAGTTCCACCGGGACTAGCGGTCACGAGCAGTACTTC
CASSSTGTSGHEQYF
>16|TRBV7-9|TRBJ2-1|NA|NA
TGTGCCAGCAGCCGCAAGATAGACCCGGGCTACAATGAGCAGTTCTTC
CASSRKIDPGYNEQFF
>13|TRBV6-5|TRBJ2-4|TRBD2|NA
TGTGCCAGCCGGACTAGCGTGGAAAACATTCAGTACTTC
CASRTSVENIQYF
>14|TRBV11-1|TRBJ2-7|NA|NA
TGTGCCAGCAGCTTAGACAGGGTGGTCGACGAGCAGTACTTC
CASSLDRVVDEQYF
>15|TRBV5-4|TRBJ1-3|NA|few
TGTGCCAGCAGCATCGGCCGGGACTCTGGAAACACCATATATTTT
CASSIGRDSGNTIYF
>15|TRBV28|TRBJ1-5|NA|NA
TGTGCCAGCAGTTTATCGGGGTATAGCAATCAGCCCCAGCATTTT
CASSLSGYSNQPQHF
>12|TRBV7-2|TRBJ1-1|NA|few
TGTGCCAGCAGCTTAGAGGGGTTTGGAGCTTTCTTT
CASSLEGFGAFF
>12|TRBV5-1|TRBJ2-7|NA|NA
TGCGCCAGCAGCCCCCTAGGGGACGAGCAGTACTTC
CASSPLGDEQYF
>17|TRBV9|TRBJ2-7|TRBD2|NA
TGTGCCAGCAGCGCAGCGGGAGCCCCATCCTCCTTCGACGAGCAGTACTTC
CASSAAGAPSSFDEQYF
>13|TRBV9|TRBJ2-7|TRBD1|NA
TGTGCCAGCAGCCTCGGACAGGGCGGCGAGCAGTACTTC
CASSLGQGGEQYF
>14|TRBV5-1|TRBJ2-5|NA|once
TGCGCCAGCAGCGCAGGGTGGGTCGAAGAGACCCAGTACTTC
CASSAGWVEETQYF
>15|TRBV27|TRBJ2-3|TRBD1|NA
TGTGCCAGCAGTAACCGACAGGGGGCGCAGGATACGCAGTATTTT
CASSNRQGAQDTQYF
>17|TRBV5-1|TRBJ2-1|TRBD2|NA
TGCGCCAGCAGCTTGGCGTCTAGCGGGACGTCCTACAATGAGCAGTTCTTC
CASSLASSGTSYNEQFF
>15|TRBV6-1|TRBJ1-2|NA|NA
TGTGCCAGCAACCCGGGACGGCCAGCTAACTATGGCTACACCTTC
CASNPGRPANYGYTF
>16|TRBV7-3|TRBJ1-3|TRBD1|NA
TGTGCCAGCAGCTCTTTCCCGGACAGGGTAGGAAACACCATATATTTT
CASSSFPDRVGNTIYF
>12|TRBV10-3|TRBJ2-1|NA|NA
TGTGCCATCAGTGAGTCGGGAAATGAGCAGTTCTTC
CAISESGNEQFF
>15|TRBV5-1|TRBJ2-7|NA|NA
TGCGCCAGCAGCTTGGGGGCAGGGACCTCCTACGAGCAGTACTTC
CASSLGAGTSYEQYF
>15|TRBV9|TRBJ1-6|NA|NA
TGTGCCAGCAGCGTAGGGCGTGGGTATAATTCACCCCTCCACTTT
CASSVGRGYNSPLHF
>17|TRBV6-1|TRBJ2-1|NA|NA
TGTGCCAGCAGTGTCGAACCCGAGCGGAGCTCCTACAATGAGCAGTTCTTC
CASSVEPERSSYNEQFF
>13|TRBV2|TRBJ1-5|NA|NA
TGTGCCAGCAGTGAAGAAGGGAGTGGGGCCCAGCATTTT
CASSEEGSGAQHF
>13|TRBV29-1|TRBJ1-6|TRBD1|NA
TGCAGCGTACGGACAGGGAATAATTCACCCCTCCACTTT
CSVRTGNNSPLHF
>17|TRBV19|TRBJ2-1|NA|NA
TGTGCCAGTAGTATATCACGGCAGGCAAGCCCCTACAATGAGCAGTTCTTC
CASSISRQASPYNEQFF
>15|TRBV6-5|TRBJ1-2|NA|NA
TGTGCCAGCAGTTACTCCAGAGGGGTCGCGTCCGGCTACACCTTC
CASSYSRGVASGYTF
>13|TRBV29-1|TRBJ2-7|NA|NA
TGCAGCGTCGGGACGGTTGCTACCTACGAGCAGTACTTC
CSVGTVATYEQYF
>15|TRBV25-1|TRBJ2-7|TRBD1|NA
TGTGCCAGCAGTGAATCAGGGACAGGGGGCTACGAGCAGTACTTC
CASSESGTGGYEQYF
>14|TRBV5-1|TRBJ2-1|TRBD2|NA
TGCGCCAGCAGCTTGGGCGGGGGGGCCAGCGAGCAGTTCTTC
CASSLGGGASEQFF
>14|TRBV7-3|TRBJ1-1|NA|NA
TGTGCCAGCAGCTTAACCGGAGGGGTCACTGAAGCTTTCTTT
CASSLTGGVTEAFF
>12|TRBV7-9|TRBJ1-5|NA|NA
TGTGCCAGCAGCTTGAGGGATCAGCCCCAGCATTTT
CASSLRDQPQHF
>15|TRBV5-1|TRBJ2-2|NA|NA
TGCGCCAGCAGCTTTGATACAGAGACGAGGGCCGAGCTGTTTTTT
CASSFDTETRAELFF
>17|TRBV4-1|TRBJ1-5|TRBD1|NA
TGCGCCAGCAGCCGCCAGCCCCCGGGACAGGGTGTCCAGCCCCAGCATTTT
CASSRQPPGQGVQPQHF